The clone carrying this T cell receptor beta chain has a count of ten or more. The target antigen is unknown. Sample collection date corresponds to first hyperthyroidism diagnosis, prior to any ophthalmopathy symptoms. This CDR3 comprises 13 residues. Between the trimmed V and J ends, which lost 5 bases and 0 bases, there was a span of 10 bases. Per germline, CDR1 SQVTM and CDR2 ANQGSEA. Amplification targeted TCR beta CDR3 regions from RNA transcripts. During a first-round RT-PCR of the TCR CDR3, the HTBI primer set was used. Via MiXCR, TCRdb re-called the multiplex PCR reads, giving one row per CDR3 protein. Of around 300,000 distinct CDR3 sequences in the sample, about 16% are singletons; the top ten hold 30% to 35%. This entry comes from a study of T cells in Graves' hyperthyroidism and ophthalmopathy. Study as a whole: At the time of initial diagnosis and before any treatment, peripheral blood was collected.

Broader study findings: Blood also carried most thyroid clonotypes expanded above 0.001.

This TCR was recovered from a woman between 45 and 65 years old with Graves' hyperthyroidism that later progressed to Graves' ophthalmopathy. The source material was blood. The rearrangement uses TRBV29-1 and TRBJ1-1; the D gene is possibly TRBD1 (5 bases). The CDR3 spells CSVPTGLNTEAFF. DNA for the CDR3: TGCAGCGTTCCAACAGGCTTGAACACTGAAGCTTTCTTT.